This is a list of T cell receptor beta chains from one sample in a study of response to subunit inactivated influenza vaccine. In TCRdb, the RT-PCR reads were re-called with MiXCR into one record per CDR3 protein. The table includes roughly 710,000 distinct CDR3 sequences, around 13% detected once. The specimen was PBMCs from blood, collected roughly 15 days before vaccination. These receptors came from a man in his fifties who received an inactivated influenza vaccine. The CDR3 runs from the conserved cysteine through the conserved F or W. The order of the fields is CDR3 length, clone size, J gene, V gene, D gene, CDR3 protein, CDR3 DNA. D genes are given only for firm matches. The size field is filled for only some rows; it gives once, few, many or a size class.

CDR3 length: 14; clone size: few; J gene: TRBJ2-3; V gene: TRBV30; D gene: -; CDR3 protein: CAWSVGLGTDTQYF; CDR3 DNA: TGTGCCTGGAGTGTAGGGCTAGGCACAGATACGCAGTATTTT
CDR3 length: 13; clone size: few; J gene: TRBJ2-2; V gene: TRBV7-6; D gene: -; CDR3 protein: CASTSTNLGELFF; CDR3 DNA: TGTGCCAGCACATCGACTAACCTCGGGGAGCTGTTTTTT
CDR3 length: 18; clone size: -; J gene: TRBJ2-1; V gene: TRBV20-1; D gene: TRBD1; CDR3 protein: CSAGPATPYRGHGDEQFF; CDR3 DNA: TGCAGTGCTGGCCCTGCGACCCCATACAGGGGGCATGGGGATGAGCAGTTCTTC
CDR3 length: 13; clone size: many; J gene: TRBJ1-1; V gene: TRBV6-2/TRBV6-3; D gene: -; CDR3 protein: CASKRGVNTEAFF; CDR3 DNA: TGTGCCAGCAAAAGAGGGGTGAACACTGAAGCTTTCTTT
CDR3 length: 13; clone size: -; J gene: TRBJ1-5; V gene: TRBV20-1; D gene: TRBD1; CDR3 protein: CSASVRGVQPQHF; CDR3 DNA: TGCAGTGCTAGTGTCAGGGGGGTTCAGCCCCAGCATTTT
CDR3 length: 15; clone size: -; J gene: TRBJ2-3; V gene: TRBV2; D gene: TRBD2; CDR3 protein: CASASGRALTDTQYF; CDR3 DNA: TGTGCCAGCGCTAGCGGGAGGGCCCTGACAGATACGCAGTATTTT
CDR3 length: 19; clone size: few; J gene: TRBJ2-1; V gene: TRBV6-2/TRBV6-3; D gene: TRBD2; CDR3 protein: CASSYWLAGGGSSYNEQFF; CDR3 DNA: TGTGCCAGCAGTTACTGGCTAGCGGGGGGGGGAAGCTCCTACAATGAGCAGTTCTTC
CDR3 length: 17; clone size: -; J gene: TRBJ2-5; V gene: TRBV2; D gene: TRBD2; CDR3 protein: CASSVFSRGGPQETQYF; CDR3 DNA: TGTGCCAGCAGTGTCTTTTCACGGGGGGGCCCACAAGAGACCCAGTACTTC
CDR3 length: 14; clone size: -; J gene: TRBJ2-7; V gene: TRBV4-2; D gene: -; CDR3 protein: CASSPGERGYEQYF; CDR3 DNA: TGTGCCAGCAGCCCAGGGGAGCGGGGATACGAGCAGTACTTC
CDR3 length: 15; clone size: -; J gene: TRBJ2-4; V gene: TRBV12-3/TRBV12-4; D gene: TRBD1; CDR3 protein: CASSSDRGQRNIQYF; CDR3 DNA: TGTGCCAGCAGTTCAGACAGGGGGCAGCGGAACATTCAGTACTTC
CDR3 length: 13; clone size: -; J gene: TRBJ2-5; V gene: TRBV7-8; D gene: -; CDR3 protein: CASSRPYGETQYF; CDR3 DNA: TGTGCCAGCAGCCGTCCGTACGGGGAGACCCAGTACTTC
CDR3 length: 14; clone size: -; J gene: TRBJ2-1; V gene: TRBV20-1; D gene: TRBD2; CDR3 protein: CSAEGLALYNEQFF; CDR3 DNA: TGCAGTGCTGAGGGACTAGCCCTCTACAATGAGCAGTTCTTC
CDR3 length: 14; clone size: -; J gene: TRBJ2-6; V gene: TRBV20-1; D gene: -; CDR3 protein: CSASDRSGANVLTF; CDR3 DNA: TGCAGTGCATCGGACCGCTCTGGGGCCAACGTCCTGACTTTC
CDR3 length: 13; clone size: few; J gene: TRBJ2-2; V gene: TRBV7-7; D gene: -; CDR3 protein: CASSSGWSGELFF; CDR3 DNA: TGTGCTAGCAGCTCTGGGTGGTCCGGGGAGCTGTTTTTT
CDR3 length: 15; clone size: -; J gene: TRBJ1-2; V gene: TRBV2; D gene: -; CDR3 protein: CASSAGGQRNYGYTF; CDR3 DNA: TGTGCCAGCAGTGCAGGTGGACAGCGGAACTATGGCTACACCTTC
CDR3 length: 14; clone size: many; J gene: TRBJ2-1; V gene: TRBV20-1; D gene: TRBD2; CDR3 protein: CSARERGFFDEQFF; CDR3 DNA: TGCAGTGCTAGGGAGCGGGGGTTTTTCGATGAGCAGTTCTTC
CDR3 length: 17; clone size: few; J gene: TRBJ2-6; V gene: TRBV6-2/TRBV6-3; D gene: -; CDR3 protein: CASSYLRPDSGANVLTF; CDR3 DNA: TGTGCCAGCAGTTACCTCCGACCTGACTCTGGGGCCAACGTCCTGACTTTC
CDR3 length: 16; clone size: few; J gene: TRBJ1-5; V gene: TRBV30; D gene: TRBD1; CDR3 protein: CAWSSGDRGLYQPQHF; CDR3 DNA: TGTGCCTGGAGTTCCGGGGACAGGGGTTTATATCAGCCCCAGCATTTT
CDR3 length: 13; clone size: -; J gene: TRBJ2-5; V gene: TRBV15; D gene: -; CDR3 protein: CATSQDTQETQYF; CDR3 DNA: TGTGCCACCAGCCAAGACACCCAAGAGACCCAGTACTTC
CDR3 length: 16; clone size: few; J gene: TRBJ1-5; V gene: TRBV28; D gene: TRBD1; CDR3 protein: CASSLLGQDFGQPQHF; CDR3 DNA: TGTGCCAGCAGTTTATTAGGACAGGACTTTGGTCAGCCCCAGCATTTT
CDR3 length: 14; clone size: -; J gene: TRBJ1-1; V gene: TRBV7-3; D gene: -; CDR3 protein: CASSPRGSGTEAFF; CDR3 DNA: TGTGCCAGCAGCCCCCGAGGGAGTGGCACTGAAGCTTTCTTT
CDR3 length: 15; clone size: many; J gene: TRBJ2-7; V gene: TRBV7-8; D gene: TRBD1; CDR3 protein: CASSLVTGGSYEQYF; CDR3 DNA: TGTGCCAGCAGCTTAGTCACAGGGGGCTCCTACGAGCAGTACTTC
CDR3 length: 18; clone size: -; J gene: TRBJ1-3; V gene: TRBV5-1; D gene: -; CDR3 protein: CASSLVIWAVSSGNTIYF; CDR3 DNA: TGCGCCAGCAGCTTGGTTATCTGGGCCGTGAGCTCTGGAAACACCATATATTTT
CDR3 length: 12; clone size: few; J gene: TRBJ2-1; V gene: TRBV30; D gene: TRBD2; CDR3 protein: CAWSAGGPEQFF; CDR3 DNA: TGTGCCTGGAGTGCGGGGGGTCCTGAGCAGTTCTTC
CDR3 length: 12; clone size: few; J gene: TRBJ2-7; V gene: TRBV20-1; D gene: TRBD1; CDR3 protein: CSARDRGYEQYF; CDR3 DNA: TGCAGTGCTAGGGACAGGGGCTACGAGCAGTACTTC
CDR3 length: 13; clone size: once; J gene: TRBJ2-1; V gene: TRBV29-1; D gene: TRBD2; CDR3 protein: CSVDKIGEGEQFF; CDR3 DNA: TGCAGCGTTGATAAGATAGGGGAGGGTGAGCAGTTCTTC
CDR3 length: 15; clone size: many; J gene: TRBJ2-1; V gene: TRBV12-3/TRBV12-4; D gene: TRBD1; CDR3 protein: CASSSRTGLYNEQFF; CDR3 DNA: TGTGCCAGCAGTTCCCGGACAGGGCTCTACAATGAGCAGTTCTTC
CDR3 length: 13; clone size: -; J gene: TRBJ2-3; V gene: TRBV19; D gene: -; CDR3 protein: CASTTSPTDTQYF; CDR3 DNA: TGTGCCAGTACTACATCGCCGACAGATACGCAGTATTTT
CDR3 length: 14; clone size: few; J gene: TRBJ2-5; V gene: TRBV5-1; D gene: TRBD1; CDR3 protein: CASSLTGQEETQYF; CDR3 DNA: TGCGCCAGCAGCTTAACTGGACAGGAGGAGACCCAGTACTTC
CDR3 length: 15; clone size: few; J gene: TRBJ2-7; V gene: TRBV5-1; D gene: TRBD1; CDR3 protein: CASSFEGTVPGKQYF; CDR3 DNA: TGCGCCAGCAGCTTTGAAGGGACAGTGCCCGGGAAGCAGTACTTC
CDR3 length: 13; clone size: -; J gene: TRBJ1-1; V gene: TRBV20-1; D gene: TRBD1; CDR3 protein: CSAPDRAVTEAFF; CDR3 DNA: TGCAGTGCCCCAGACAGGGCGGTCACTGAAGCTTTCTTT
CDR3 length: 14; clone size: -; J gene: TRBJ2-1; V gene: TRBV20-1; D gene: TRBD2; CDR3 protein: CSAISGVGYNEQFF; CDR3 DNA: TGCAGTGCTATTAGCGGGGTAGGCTACAATGAGCAGTTCTTC
CDR3 length: 14; clone size: few; J gene: TRBJ2-2; V gene: TRBV12-3/TRBV12-4; D gene: TRBD2; CDR3 protein: CASSVVAGEGELFF; CDR3 DNA: TGTGCCAGCAGTGTAGTAGCGGGAGAAGGGGAGCTGTTTTTT
CDR3 length: 17; clone size: many; J gene: TRBJ1-5; V gene: TRBV12-3/TRBV12-4; D gene: -; CDR3 protein: CASSFSPISSSNQPQHF; CDR3 DNA: TGTGCCAGCAGTTTTTCCCCCATCTCGTCGAGCAATCAGCCCCAGCATTTT
CDR3 length: 15; clone size: many; J gene: TRBJ2-7; V gene: TRBV4-1; D gene: -; CDR3 protein: CASSQEPTYAYEQYF; CDR3 DNA: TGCGCCAGCAGCCAAGAACCAACCTACGCCTACGAGCAGTACTTC
CDR3 length: 15; clone size: -; J gene: TRBJ2-3; V gene: TRBV4-2; D gene: -; CDR3 protein: CASSQDRAGSDTQYF; CDR3 DNA: TGTGCCAGCAGCCAAGATCGGGCGGGGTCAGATACGCAGTATTTT
CDR3 length: 12; clone size: few; J gene: TRBJ2-5; V gene: TRBV20-1; D gene: -; CDR3 protein: CSARPLQETQYF; CDR3 DNA: TGCAGTGCTAGACCCCTTCAAGAGACCCAGTACTTC
CDR3 length: 14; clone size: -; J gene: TRBJ2-7; V gene: TRBV5-1; D gene: -; CDR3 protein: CASSAQTPPWEQYF; CDR3 DNA: TGCGCCAGCAGCGCCCAGACACCGCCGTGGGAGCAGTACTTC
CDR3 length: 13; clone size: -; J gene: TRBJ2-7; V gene: TRBV28; D gene: TRBD1; CDR3 protein: CASRPGQHYEQYF; CDR3 DNA: TGTGCCAGCAGGCCGGGACAGCACTACGAGCAGTACTTC